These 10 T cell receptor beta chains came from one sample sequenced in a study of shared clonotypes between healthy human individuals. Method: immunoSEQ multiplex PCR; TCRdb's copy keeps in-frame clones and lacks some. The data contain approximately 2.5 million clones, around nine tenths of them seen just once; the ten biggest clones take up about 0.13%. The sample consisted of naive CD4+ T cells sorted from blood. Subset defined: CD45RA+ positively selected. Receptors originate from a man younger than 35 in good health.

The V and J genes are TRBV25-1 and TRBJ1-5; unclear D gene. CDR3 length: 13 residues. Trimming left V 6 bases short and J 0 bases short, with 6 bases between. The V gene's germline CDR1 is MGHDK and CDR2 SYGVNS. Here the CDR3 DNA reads TGTGCCAGCAGCCGAAATAGCAATCAGCCCCAGCATTTT. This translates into CASSRNSNQPQHF. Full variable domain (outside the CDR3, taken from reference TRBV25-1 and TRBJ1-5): EADIYQTPRYLVIGTGKKITLECSQTMGHDKMYWYQQDPGMELHLIHYSYGVNSTEKGDLSSESTVSRIRTEHFPLTLESARPSHTSQYLCASSRNSNQPQHFGDGTRLSIL.

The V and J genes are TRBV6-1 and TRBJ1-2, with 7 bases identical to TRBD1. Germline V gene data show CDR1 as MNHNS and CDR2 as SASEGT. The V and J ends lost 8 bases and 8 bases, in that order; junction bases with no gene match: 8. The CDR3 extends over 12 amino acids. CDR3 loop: CASLRGGSGYTF. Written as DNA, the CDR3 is TGTGCCAGCCTCAGGGGGGGAAGCGGCTACACCTTC.

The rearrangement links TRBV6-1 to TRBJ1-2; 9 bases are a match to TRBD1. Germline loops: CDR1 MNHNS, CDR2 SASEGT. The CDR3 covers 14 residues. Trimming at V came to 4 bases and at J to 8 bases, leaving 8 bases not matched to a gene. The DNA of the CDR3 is TGTGCCAGCAGTGGACAACAGGGGGCGCGCGGCTACACCTTC. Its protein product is CASSGQQGARGYTF.

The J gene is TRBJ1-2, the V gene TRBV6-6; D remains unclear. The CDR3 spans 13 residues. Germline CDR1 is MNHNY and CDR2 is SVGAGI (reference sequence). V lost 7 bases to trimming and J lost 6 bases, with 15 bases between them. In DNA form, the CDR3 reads TGTGCCAGCATCCCCGGGGAATGGGATGGCTACACCTTC. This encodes CASIPGEWDGYTF.

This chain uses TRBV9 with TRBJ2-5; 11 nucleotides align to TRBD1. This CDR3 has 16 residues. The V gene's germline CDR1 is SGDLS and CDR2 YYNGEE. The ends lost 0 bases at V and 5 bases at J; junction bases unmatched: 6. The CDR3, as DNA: TGTGCCAGCAGCGTAGATTTGGACAGGGGGCTTGAGACCCAGTACTTC. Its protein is CASSVDLDRGLETQYF.

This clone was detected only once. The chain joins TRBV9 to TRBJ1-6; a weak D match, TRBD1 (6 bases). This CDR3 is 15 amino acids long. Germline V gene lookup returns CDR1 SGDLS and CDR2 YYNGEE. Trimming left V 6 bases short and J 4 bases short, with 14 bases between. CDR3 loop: CASTRGTPYNSPLHF. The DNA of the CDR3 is TGTGCCAGCACCCGGGGGACACCTTATAATTCACCCCTCCACTTT. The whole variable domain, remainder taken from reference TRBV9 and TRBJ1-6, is DSGVTQTPKHLITATGQRVTLRCSPRSGDLSVYWYQQSLDQGLQFLIQYYNGEERAKGNILERFSAQQFPDLHSELNLSSLELGDSALYFCASTRGTPYNSPLHFGNGTRLTVT.

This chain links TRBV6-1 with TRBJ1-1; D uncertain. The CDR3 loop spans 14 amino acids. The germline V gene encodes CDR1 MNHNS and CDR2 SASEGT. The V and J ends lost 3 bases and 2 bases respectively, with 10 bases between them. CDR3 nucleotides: TGTGCCAGCAGTGATCCTGGGGTTAACACTGAAGCTTTCTTT. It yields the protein CASSDPGVNTEAFF.

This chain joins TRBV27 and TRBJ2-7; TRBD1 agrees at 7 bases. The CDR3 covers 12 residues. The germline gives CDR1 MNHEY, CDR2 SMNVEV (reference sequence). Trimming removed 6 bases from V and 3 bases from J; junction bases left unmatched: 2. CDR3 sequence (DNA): TGTGCCAGCAGGGGACAGTTCTACGAGCAGTACTTC. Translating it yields CASRGQFYEQYF.

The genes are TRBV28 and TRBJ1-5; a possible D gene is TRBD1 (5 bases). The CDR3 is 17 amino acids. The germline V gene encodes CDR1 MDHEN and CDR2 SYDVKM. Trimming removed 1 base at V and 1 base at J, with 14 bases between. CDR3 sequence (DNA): TGTGCCAGCAGTTTATTCTCCGAGACAGCGAGCAATCAGCCCCAGCATTTT. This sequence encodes CASSLFSETASNQPQHF.

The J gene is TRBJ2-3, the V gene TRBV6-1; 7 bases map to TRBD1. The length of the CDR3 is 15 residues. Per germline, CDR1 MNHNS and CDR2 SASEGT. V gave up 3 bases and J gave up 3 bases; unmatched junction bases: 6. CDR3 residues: CASSDRGGRTDTQYF. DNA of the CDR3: TGTGCCAGCAGTGACAGAGGGGGCCGGACAGATACGCAGTATTTT.